This T cell receptor (beta chain) was sequenced during a study of relationships among human T cell subsets. General study points: Clones with over 100 reads held over 60% of CD8+ cytotoxic sequences. Bead-based sorting did not rule out CD4+CD8+ double-positive cells.

On this clonotype: What it binds is unknown.

TCR alpha and beta CDR3s were amplified from mRNA by semiquantitative ARM-PCR. In ARM-PCR, communal superprimers followed tagged nested gene-specific primers for exponential amplification. Exonuclease cleared nested primers, then first-round products were reamplified. Using its own MiXCR run on the multiplex PCR reads, TCRdb lists one record per CDR3 protein. The sample records under 6,500 distinct CDR3 sequences, 55% to 75% being singletons. CDR1 PRHDT and CDR2 FYEKMQ come from the germline V gene (reference sequence). V dropped 2 bases and J dropped 0; count of bases not matched to a gene: 10. The CDR3 is made up of 17 amino acids. CD8+ T cells were isolated by anti-CD4 multisort bead depletion, then anti-CD8 bead selection. T cell subsets were isolated with antibody-coated magnetic beads.

This chain uses TRBV13 with TRBJ2-7; 7 positions agree with TRBD1. The receptor comes from a man aged 40-49 years in good health. What was sequenced was CD8+ T cells sorted from blood. In nucleotides, the CDR3 is TGTGCCAGCAGCTTAAATGGGGACAGCCAGAGCTCCTACGAGCAGTACTTC. This encodes CASSLNGDSQSSYEQYF.